Presented here are 4 T cell receptor beta chains from one specimen sequenced in a study of blood T cell repertoires in COVID-19 (TCRdb year 2020). Receptor amplification or capture employed the immunoSEQ multiplex PCR assay. Not all clones reach the TCRdb copy of this immuneACCESS table, which keeps in-frame sequences only. Checked studies attribute under half of the gap to unresolved V genes and leave the rest unexplained. A total of approximately 88,000 clones appear in this sample, around 81% of them only once. The ten largest account for 8% to 9% of the sample. Sample: peripheral blood. The receptors were gathered from a man aged 50 or older who had recovered from COVID-19.

This sequence joins TRBV28 and TRBJ2-3, with 7 bases identical to TRBD1. V gave up 6 bases and J gave up 6 bases; unmatched junction bases: 9. The CDR3 contains 14 residues. Per the germline V gene, CDR1 is MDHEN and CDR2 is SYDVKM. The CDR3 region has the DNA TGTGCCAGCAGCCCGAACCTGACAGGGGATACGCAGTATTTT. Translating it yields CASSPNLTGDTQYF. The variable domain in full, completed from reference TRBV28 and TRBJ2-3, reads DVKVTQSSRYLVKRTGEKVFLECVQDMDHENMFWYRQDPGLGLRLIYFSYDVKMKEKGDIPEGYSVSREKKERFSLILESASTNQTSMYLCASSPNLTGDTQYFGPGTRLTVL.

The V gene is TRBV4-2, the J gene TRBJ1-2; tentative D call: TRBD1 (5 bases). V lost 0 bases and J lost 10, with 15 bases in between. The CDR3 is 14 amino acids. Germline CDR1 and CDR2: LGHNA and YNFKEQ. This CDR3 is CASSQEGQGFDYTF. The CDR3 bases are TGTGCCAGCAGCCAAGAAGGGCAGGGCTTTGACTACACCTTC.

The rearrangement uses TRBV24-1 and TRBJ2-7; 8 nucleotides agree with TRBD1. This CDR3 is built from 17 residues. Germline CDR1 KGHDR, CDR2 SFDVKD. Trimming cost V 3 bases and J 4 bases; bases outside gene matches: 13. CDR3 protein: CATSDRKRDRFLYEQYF. In DNA form, the CDR3 reads TGTGCCACCAGTGATCGGAAGAGGGACAGGTTCCTTTACGAGCAGTACTTC.

This chain joins TRBV18 and TRBJ1-5; no definite D call. Germline CDR1 and CDR2: KGHSH and LQKENI. V shed 2 bases and J shed 5 bases, with 10 bases lying between them. The CDR3 is 14 residues long. CDR3 in amino acids: CASSPNARDQPQHF. CDR3 nucleotide sequence: TGTGCCAGCTCACCAAATGCGCGGGATCAGCCCCAGCATTTT.